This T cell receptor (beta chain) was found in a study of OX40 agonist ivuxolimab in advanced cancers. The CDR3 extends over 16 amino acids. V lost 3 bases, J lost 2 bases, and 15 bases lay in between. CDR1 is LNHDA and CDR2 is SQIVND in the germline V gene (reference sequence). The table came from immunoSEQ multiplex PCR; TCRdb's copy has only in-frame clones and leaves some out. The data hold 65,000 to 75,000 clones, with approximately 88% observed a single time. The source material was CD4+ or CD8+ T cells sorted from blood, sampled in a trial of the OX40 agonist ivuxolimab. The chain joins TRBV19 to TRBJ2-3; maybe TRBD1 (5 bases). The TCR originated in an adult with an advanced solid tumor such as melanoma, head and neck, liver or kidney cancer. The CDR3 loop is CASSIGASRHTDTQYF. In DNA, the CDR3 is TGTGCCAGTAGTATTGGGGCTAGTAGGCACACAGATACGCAGTATTTT.